What follows are 21 T cell receptor beta chains derived from one specimen sequenced in a study of T cell changes during pregnancy in multiple sclerosis (dated by TCRdb to the late 2010s). The library was prepared using the immunoSEQ multiplex PCR assay. Entries here come from immuneACCESS through TCRdb and include only in-frame sequences with V and J called. Some clones fail to appear in such tables; in the studies checked, an unresolved V gene covers under half of the shortfall, and the cause of the remainder is unknown. Present in this sample are approximately 100,000 clones, just over 90% of which were seen just once. Of the sample, about 1.3% falls within the top ten clones. Specimen: peripheral blood, collected in the second trimester of pregnancy. The receptors here all came from a female donor with multiple sclerosis, enrolled in a pregnancy study.

On this clone itself: Other nucleotide sequences from this sample produce the same CDR3. The chain employs TRBV19 and TRBJ1-5, with D possibly TRBD1 on 6 matching bases. Deletions cut 6 bases from V and 2 bases from J, with 11 bases between. The CDR3 totals 14 residues. Germline V lookup: CDR1 LNHDA, CDR2 SQIVND (reference sequence). The CDR3 DNA reads TGTGCCAGTAGCCCCAGGGGAGGCAATCAGCCCCAGCATTTT. Residues: CASSPRGGNQPQHF.

The CDR3 reads CASSLGGVYEQYF. The CDR3 DNA reads as TGCGCCAGCAGCTTAGGGGGTGTATACGAGCAGTACTTC. V usage is TRBV5-1 and J usage is TRBJ2-7; D is possibly TRBD1 (6 bases). Between the trimmed V and J ends, which lost 2 bases and 4 bases, there was a span of 10 bases. The CDR3 length is 13 residues. Germline values: CDR1 SGHRS, CDR2 YFSETQ.

The chain joins TRBV5-1 to TRBJ1-3, with TRBD1 matching 7 bases. The CDR3 runs 14 residues. V shed 4 bases, J shed 1 base, and the junction held 2 bases outside the gene matches. Germline lookup yields CDR1 SGHRS and CDR2 YFSETQ. Here the CDR3 reads CASSGTVSGNTIYF. The CDR3 DNA sequence: TGCGCCAGCAGCGGGACAGTATCTGGAAACACCATATATTTT.

V gene TRBV6-5 combines with J gene TRBJ1-1; 8 bases are a match to TRBD1. V lost 5 bases, J lost 1 base, and 3 bases stayed unmatched. CDR3 size: 14 residues. CDR1 is MNHEY, CDR2 SVGAGI, per germline. The CDR3 DNA reads as TGTGCCAGCAGTCCGGGACAGGCGAACACTGAAGCTTTCTTT. Amino acid sequence: CASSPGQANTEAFF.

The rearrangement joins TRBV29-1 to TRBJ1-1; D gene uncertain. Trimming shortened V by 7 bases and J by 6 bases, and 21 bases separated the two germline ends. CDR3 size: 14 residues. CDR1 is SQVTM, CDR2 ANQGSEA, per germline. CDR3 protein: CSARPGWEGAEAFF. CDR3 DNA: TGCAGCGCCAGACCGGGATGGGAGGGCGCTGAAGCTTTCTTT.

This clone has just one count. The chain combines TRBV29-1 with TRBJ1-1, with D unresolved. Germline V gene data show CDR1 as SQVTM and CDR2 as ANQGSEA. Trimming cost V 4 bases and J 3 bases, with 12 bases left between them. The CDR3 consists of 13 residues. Here the CDR3 DNA reads TGCAGCGTTGGGAGAGGGAGGGACACTGAAGCTTTCTTT. This gives the protein CSVGRGRDTEAFF.

This clone was found once. The V call is TRBV5-1, the J call TRBJ1-1, with unresolved D. Germline loops: CDR1 SGHRS, CDR2 YFSETQ. CDR3 length: 13 residues. Trimming took 7 bases from V and 0 from J, leaving 10 bases between them. The CDR3 nucleotides are TGCGCCAGCTCCCGAGGAGTGAACACTGAAGCTTTCTTT. This sequence encodes CASSRGVNTEAFF. The full variable domain, with the rest looked up from reference TRBV5-1 and TRBJ1-1, is KAGVTQTPRYLIKTRGQQVTLSCSPISGHRSVSWYQQTPGQGLQFLFEYFSETQRNKGNFPGRFSGRQFSNSRSEMNVSTLELGDSALYLCASSRGVNTEAFFGQGTRLTVV.

The genes are TRBV28 and TRBJ1-1, with 8 bases identical to TRBD1. J gave up 1 base and V 5 bases, and 9 bases lay outside the gene matches. The germline V gene has CDR1 MDHEN and CDR2 SYDVKM. The length of the CDR3 is 16 residues. CDR3 sequence reads: CASSPFPTGANTEAFF. The CDR3 DNA follows: TGTGCCAGCAGTCCCTTCCCGACAGGGGCGAACACTGAAGCTTTCTTT. The entire variable domain, with the rest obtained from reference TRBV28 and TRBJ1-1, is as follows: DVKVTQSSRYLVKRTGEKVFLECVQDMDHENMFWYRQDPGLGLRLIYFSYDVKMKEKGDIPEGYSVSREKKERFSLILESASTNQTSMYLCASSPFPTGANTEAFFGQGTRLTVV.

Written as DNA, the CDR3 is TGTGCCAGCAGCTTAGACAGGGAAGTAGATACGCAGTATTTT. Translation gives CASSLDREVDTQYF. The chain recombines TRBV7-9 with TRBJ2-3, with D possibly TRBD1 on 6 matching bases. The germline CDR1 and CDR2 sequences are SEHNR and FQNEAQ (reference sequence). The CDR3 spans 14 residues. V shed 1 base and J shed 5 bases, with 10 bases lying between them.

The sample holds one count of this clone. V is TRBV16 and J is TRBJ1-5; D gene unclear. Germline V gene sequence: CDR1 KGHSY, CDR2 FQNENV. The CDR3 is 15 amino acids. V lost 5 bases, J lost 3 bases, and 14 bases lay in between. This CDR3 reads CASSAAVTDNQPQHF. The CDR3 DNA sequence: TGTGCCAGCAGCGCCGCGGTAACGGACAATCAGCCCCAGCATTTT.

The chain combines TRBV27 with TRBJ2-5, with D tentatively TRBD1 (6 bases). In germline, CDR1 is MNHEY, CDR2 SMNVEV (reference sequence). This CDR3 has 13 residues. Trimming took off 6 bases at V and 5 bases at J, with 13 bases between the two ends. CDR3 in amino acids: CASSLDRTETQYF. The CDR3 nucleotides are TGTGCCAGCAGCCTGGACAGAACTGAGACCCAGTACTTC.

The chain carries TRBV6-1 and TRBJ1-1; 10 bases are a match to TRBD1. Per germline, CDR1 MNHNS and CDR2 SASEGT. Trimming removed 6 bases from V and 4 bases from J; junction bases left unmatched: 5. This CDR3 spans 14 amino acids. CDR3 DNA sequence: TGTGCCAGCAGGATGACAGGGGGCCCCACTGAAGCTTTCTTT. Translation gives CASRMTGGPTEAFF.

V is TRBV7-9 and J is TRBJ1-2, with D possibly matching TRBD1 (5 bases). The CDR3 loop spans 14 amino acids. Trimming pared 4 bases from V and 8 bases from J, leaving 17 bases between. Germline V gene sequence: CDR1 SEHNR, CDR2 FQNEAQ (reference sequence). The CDR3 protein is CASSSPIGTVGYTF. In DNA, the CDR3 is TGTGCCAGCAGCTCCCCGATCGGGACTGTCGGCTACACCTTC.

This sequence joins TRBV14 and TRBJ2-7; TRBD1 matches 7 bases. V lost 5 bases, J lost 5 bases, and 6 bases stayed unmatched. This CDR3 is built from 13 residues. The germline V gene encodes CDR1 SGHDN and CDR2 FVKESK. The DNA for the CDR3 is TGTGCCAGCAGCTACGGACAGGCCGACGAGCAGTACTTC. It is translated as CASSYGQADEQYF.

V and J are TRBV2 and TRBJ1-2; 8 bases align to TRBD1. Per the germline V gene, CDR1 is SNHLY and CDR2 is FYNNEI. This CDR3 spans 13 amino acids. V shed 6 bases and J 7 bases; nucleotides not matched to a gene: 7. The CDR3 sequence is CASRNTGTGGYTF. In nucleotides, the CDR3 is TGTGCCAGCAGGAATACCGGGACAGGTGGCTACACCTTC.

The chain recombines TRBV5-1 with TRBJ1-2; 7 bases fit TRBD1. Trimming cost V 4 bases and J 5 bases; bases outside gene matches: 11. The CDR3 extends over 15 amino acids. Germline V gene lookup returns CDR1 SGHRS and CDR2 YFSETQ. In DNA, the CDR3 is TGCGCCAGCAGCCCAGGACAGGTTGGGGCTTATGGCTACACCTTC. Protein: CASSPGQVGAYGYTF.

The chain has TRBV19 and TRBJ2-7, with 9 bases lining up with TRBD2. The CDR3 is made up of 16 amino acids. Germline CDR1 and CDR2: LNHDA and SQIVND (reference sequence). V lost 6 bases to trimming and J lost 3 bases; unmatched junction nucleotides: 12. CDR3: CASSRGAGGPFYEQYF. The CDR3 region has the DNA TGTGCCAGTAGCCGCGGGGCGGGAGGGCCGTTCTACGAGCAGTACTTC.

The chain links TRBV2 to TRBJ2-6; a weak D match, TRBD1 (6 bases). V was shortened by 11 bases and J by 0 bases, with 8 bases between the two germline ends. The CDR3 length is 13 residues. The V gene's germline CDR1 is SNHLY and CDR2 FYNNEI. CDR3 region: CARGGSGANVLTF. The DNA of the CDR3 is TGTGCCCGAGGGGGCTCTGGGGCCAACGTCCTGACTTTC.

This chain joins TRBV9 and TRBJ1-1; TRBD1 matches 7 bases. The CDR3 totals 15 residues. The germline CDR1 and CDR2 sequences are SGDLS and YYNGEE. J lost 7 bases, V lost 0 bases, and 9 bases had no gene match. The CDR3 nucleotides are TGTGCCAGCAGCGTAGTGGTTGACAGGGATGGTGAAGCTTTCTTT. This gives the protein CASSVVVDRDGEAFF.

This clone was observed a few times. The chain uses TRBV30 and TRBJ1-1; TRBD1 is a possible D gene (5 bases). The CDR3 runs 13 residues. V was shortened by 4 bases and J by 4 bases, with 13 bases between the two germline ends. CDR1 and CDR2 from the germline V gene are GTSNPN and SVGIG (reference sequence). The CDR3 DNA is TGTGCCTGGATGACAGTGGGGGGCACTGAAGCTTTCTTT. Residues: CAWMTVGGTEAFF.

This clone was seen only a few times. This rearrangement joins TRBV30 to TRBJ2-7; 7 nucleotides align to TRBD2. V lost 4 bases, J lost 2 bases, and 14 bases stayed unmatched. This CDR3 comprises 16 residues. CDR1 is GTSNPN and CDR2 is SVGIG in the germline V gene (reference sequence). The CDR3 sequence is CAWTPSDGGTTYEQYF. CDR3 DNA: TGTGCCTGGACCCCCAGCGACGGGGGGACGACCTACGAGCAGTACTTC.